The 14 T cell receptor beta chains reported below all come from one sample, sequenced in a study of control samples from healthy donors and cancer patients. Sequencing used immunoSEQ multiplex PCR; TCRdb keeps in-frame clones, though not all of them. The table records about 130,000 clones, 85% to 95% of them present only once. Material for sequencing was PBMCs. The receptors stem from a man in his sixties with colorectal cancer.

The rearrangement joins TRBV9 to TRBJ2-5, with TRBD2 identical over 10 bases. Germline V CDR1 and CDR2: SGDLS, YYNGEE. The CDR3 has 17 residues. The V segment lost 2 bases and the J segment 2 bases; nucleotides outside the gene matches: 9. Here the CDR3 reads CASSVGGTSGIQETQYF. DNA of the CDR3: TGTGCCAGCAGCGTCGGGGGAACTAGCGGGATTCAAGAGACCCAGTACTTC. The full variable domain, with the rest looked up from reference TRBV9 and TRBJ2-5, is DSGVTQTPKHLITATGQRVTLRCSPRSGDLSVYWYQQSLDQGLQFLIQYYNGEERAKGNILERFSAQQFPDLHSELNLSSLELGDSALYFCASSVGGTSGIQETQYFGPGTRLLVL.

The genes are TRBV29-1 and TRBJ2-1; 9 nucleotides match TRBD2. The germline gives CDR1 SQVTM, CDR2 ANQGSEA. After removal of 5 bases from V and 0 bases from J, the junction contained 8 bases not matched to a gene. The CDR3 is made up of 16 amino acids. Here the CDR3 DNA reads TGCAGCGTTCGTTCAGCGGGGGGTCCCTCCTACAATGAGCAGTTCTTC. Translation: CSVRSAGGPSYNEQFF.

This chain uses TRBV5-1 with TRBJ2-5, with D perhaps assigned TRBD1 or TRBD2 (5 bases each). The CDR3 is made up of 16 amino acids. Germline V CDR1 and CDR2: SGHRS, YFSETQ. Between the trimmed V and J ends, which lost 0 bases and 0 bases, there was a span of 12 bases. The CDR3 DNA is TGCGCCAGCAGCTTGGGTTACGAGGGGTACCAAGAGACCCAGTACTTC. Amino acids: CASSLGYEGYQETQYF. Drawing the rest from reference TRBV5-1 and TRBJ2-5, the complete variable domain is KAGVTQTPRYLIKTRGQQVTLSCSPISGHRSVSWYQQTPGQGLQFLFEYFSETQRNKGNFPGRFSGRQFSNSRSEMNVSTLELGDSALYLCASSLGYEGYQETQYFGPGTRLLVL.

The chain carries TRBV10-3 and TRBJ2-5; D assignment may be TRBD1 or TRBD2 (6 bases each). V lost 8 bases and J 5 bases, leaving 12 bases between the germline ends. CDR1 and CDR2 from the germline V gene are ENHRY and SYGVKD. CDR3 length: 12 amino acids. The CDR3, as DNA: TGTGCCATCGGGGGGACAACGGAGACCCAGTACTTC. Amino acids: CAIGGTTETQYF.

V and J are TRBV10-1 and TRBJ2-2, with D tentatively TRBD1 (5 bases). CDR1 is WNHNN, CDR2 SYGVQD, per germline (reference sequence). The CDR3 has 15 residues. The germline V and J ends were trimmed by 0 bases and 6 bases, with 11 bases remaining between them. For the CDR3, the DNA is TGCGCCAGCAGTGAGTCGGGGCAGGTACCCGGGGAGCTGTTTTTT. It codes for CASSESGQVPGELFF.

The chain carries TRBV5-6 and TRBJ2-1; D might be TRBD1 or TRBD2, each matching 5 bases. The CDR3 spans 13 residues. Germline values: CDR1 SGHDT, CDR2 YYEEEE. Trimming removed 2 bases at V and 8 bases at J, with 11 bases between. The CDR3 nucleotides are TGTGCCAGCAGCTTAGGGGCGAGGGATGAGCAGTTCTTC. Translated, it gives CASSLGARDEQFF.

This clone was seen just once. The chain couples TRBV10-3 to TRBJ2-5; 7 bases match TRBD1. CDR3 length: 16 amino acids. Looked up from germline, CDR1 is ENHRY and CDR2 is SYGVKD. Losses at the gene ends were 0 bases for V and 4 bases for J; bases not matched to a gene: 8. CDR3 protein: CAISESKDAGGETQYF. The CDR3, as DNA: TGTGCCATCAGTGAGTCGAAGGATGCAGGGGGAGAGACCCAGTACTTC.

The chain carries TRBV15 and TRBJ2-5, with D possibly TRBD1 on 5 matching bases. Trimming took off 3 bases at V and 5 bases at J, with 13 bases between the two ends. Germline CDR1 is LNHNV and CDR2 is YYDKDF (reference sequence). The CDR3 spans 14 residues. CDR3 residues: CATSSYQGRETQYF. The CDR3, as DNA: TGTGCCACCAGCAGTTATCAGGGCCGGGAGACCCAGTACTTC. Supplemented by reference TRBV15 and TRBJ2-5, the full variable domain reads DAMVIQNPRYQVTQFGKPVTLSCSQTLNHNVMYWYQQKSSQAPKLLFHYYDKDFNNEADTPDNFQSRRPNTSFCFLDIRSPGLGDTAMYLCATSSYQGRETQYFGPGTRLLVL.

The rearrangement links TRBV7-9 to TRBJ1-1; D perhaps matches TRBD1 (6 bases). Trimming removed 7 bases from V and 6 bases from J, with 15 bases in between. CDR1 SEHNR and CDR2 FQNEAQ come from the germline V gene (reference sequence). The CDR3 sequence is 13 residues long. CDR3 bases: TGTGCCAGCACCTCACAGGGTACCCCTGAAGCTTTCTTT. Its translation: CASTSQGTPEAFF.

This rearrangement joins TRBV29-1 to TRBJ1-1, with 7 bases fitting TRBD1. Trimming removed 3 bases from V and 5 bases from J; junction bases left unmatched: 9. This CDR3 spans 14 amino acids. CDR1 and CDR2 (germline): SQVTM, ANQGSEA. CDR3 in DNA: TGCAGCGTTGACCCTCGACAGGGAAGAACTGAAGCTTTCTTT. Amino acid sequence: CSVDPRQGRTEAFF.

The rearrangement links TRBV5-1 to TRBJ1-1; 7 positions agree with TRBD1. CDR3 length: 15 residues. Losses at the gene ends were 4 bases for V and 0 bases for J; bases not matched to a gene: 6. Germline V gives CDR1 SGHRS, CDR2 YFSETQ. For the CDR3, the DNA is TGCGCCAGCAGCCATCAACAGGGGATGAACACTGAAGCTTTCTTT. As protein: CASSHQQGMNTEAFF.

The rearrangement joins TRBV12-3 or TRBV12-4 to TRBJ2-1; unclear D gene. CDR3 length equals 11 residues. The V and J ends lost 1 base and 9 bases respectively, with 4 bases between them. The CDR3 nucleotides are TGTGCCAGCAGTTTAGGGTTTGAGCAGTTCTTC. Amino acids: CASSLGFEQFF.

V usage is TRBV9 and J usage is TRBJ1-6; no definite D call. The CDR3 totals 14 residues. V was clipped by 4 bases and J by 13 bases, with 18 bases between them. From germline, CDR1 is SGDLS and CDR2 YYNGEE. CDR3 nucleotide sequence: TGTGCCAGCAGCCCAGATGCCGGGGAAAGGCCCCTCCACTTT. This gives the protein CASSPDAGERPLHF.

A single count supports this clone. This chain uses TRBV7-8 with TRBJ1-2; D gene unclear. CDR1 is SGHVS and CDR2 is FQNEAQ in the germline V gene. The V and J ends lost 2 bases and 0 bases respectively, with 13 bases between them. CDR3 length equals 16 residues. The CDR3 here is CASSLNRIPANYGYTF. CDR3 nucleotide sequence: TGTGCCAGCAGCTTAAATCGCATTCCTGCTAACTATGGCTACACCTTC.